A selection of T cell receptor beta chains follows, all from one sample in a study of blood T cells in healthy people across ages. TCRdb re-derived calls from the 5' RACE reads in MiXCR, one entry per CDR3 protein. The sample lists around 1,100,000 distinct CDR3 sequences; less than 45% were seen once. The source material was blood. Every receptor here comes from a man younger than 35 in good health. Each CDR3 is given with its conserved first and last residue. Each record gives: CDR3 protein, CDR3 DNA, D gene, clone size, V gene, J gene. A D gene is named only where the DNA matches it firmly. Clone size is not always given. Where it is, it says once, few, many or a class for expanded clones.

CDR3: CASSEQNPEQFF
DNA: TGTGCCAGCAGTGAACAGAATCCAGAGCAGTTCTTC
D: .
size: .
V: TRBV2
J: TRBJ2-1

CDR3: CASSPSGYNQPQHF
DNA: TGTGCCAGCAGTCCTTCAGGATACAATCAGCCCCAGCATTTT
D: .
size: few
V: TRBV27
J: TRBJ1-5

CDR3: CASSLRGTGGTNTEAFF
DNA: TGCGCCAGCAGCTTGCGCGGGACAGGGGGCACGAACACTGAAGCTTTCTTT
D: TRBD1
size: few
V: TRBV5-1
J: TRBJ1-1

CDR3: CASSPTHGGVNNQPQHF
DNA: TGTGCCAGCAGCCCTACTCATGGAGGGGTAAACAATCAGCCCCAGCATTTT
D: .
size: few
V: TRBV6-6
J: TRBJ1-5

CDR3: CASSLVTGGSYNEQFF
DNA: TGCGCTAGCAGCTTGGTTACAGGGGGCTCCTACAATGAGCAGTTCTTC
D: TRBD1
size: .
V: TRBV5-1
J: TRBJ2-1

CDR3: CSASQGLLRYGYTF
DNA: TGCAGTGCTAGTCAGGGCCTCCTGCGCTATGGCTACACCTTC
D: .
size: .
V: TRBV20-1
J: TRBJ1-2

CDR3: CASNSYSTDTQYF
DNA: TGTGCCAGCAATAGCTATAGCACAGATACGCAGTATTTT
D: .
size: .
V: TRBV7-2
J: TRBJ2-3

CDR3: CASSLETGLNTGELFF
DNA: TGCGCCAGCAGCTTGGAAACCGGCTTGAACACCGGGGAGCTGTTTTTT
D: .
size: once
V: TRBV5-1
J: TRBJ2-2

CDR3: CASSQDRDLFF
DNA: TGCGCCAGCAGCCAAGACAGGGACCTGTTTTTT
D: .
size: .
V: TRBV4-1
J: TRBJ2-2

CDR3: CASRPGGSLTDTQYF
DNA: TGCGCCAGCAGACCGGGGGGCAGTCTCACAGATACGCAGTATTTT
D: .
size: few
V: TRBV5-1
J: TRBJ2-3

CDR3: CASSSRRTDAEAFF
DNA: TGTGCCAGCAGTTCGAGAAGGACAGACGCTGAAGCTTTCTTT
D: .
size: few
V: TRBV6-2/TRBV6-3
J: TRBJ1-1

CDR3: CASNRGGDQPQHF
DNA: TGTGCCAGCAATCGGGGAGGAGATCAGCCCCAGCATTTT
D: .
size: .
V: TRBV28
J: TRBJ1-5

CDR3: CASTWTSGGNEQFF
DNA: TGTGCCAGCACCTGGACTAGCGGGGGCAATGAGCAGTTCTTC
D: TRBD2
size: .
V: TRBV11-2
J: TRBJ2-1

CDR3: CASSFSGLLNEQFF
DNA: TGTGCCAGCAGTTTTTCGGGACTACTGAATGAGCAGTTCTTC
D: TRBD2
size: many
V: TRBV12-3/TRBV12-4
J: TRBJ2-1

CDR3: CAISAARGENSPLHF
DNA: TGTGCCATCAGCGCCGCGCGGGGCGAGAATTCACCCCTCCACTTT
D: .
size: few
V: TRBV10-3
J: TRBJ1-6

CDR3: CSVERQGYNYGYTF
DNA: TGCAGCGTTGAACGCCAGGGTTACAACTATGGCTACACCTTC
D: .
size: few
V: TRBV29-1
J: TRBJ1-2

CDR3: CASSLGGFRWDPGTDTQYF
DNA: TGTGCCAGCAGCTTAGGAGGATTTAGATGGGACCCCGGCACAGATACGCAGTATTTT
D: .
size: .
V: TRBV7-2
J: TRBJ2-3

CDR3: CASSSLRGNTEAFF
DNA: TGTGCCAGCAGCTCACTAAGGGGGAACACTGAAGCTTTCTTT
D: .
size: .
V: TRBV7-2
J: TRBJ1-1

CDR3: CASSFFSGANGELFF
DNA: TGTGCCAGCAGTTTTTTTTCGGGGGCGAACGGGGAGCTGTTTTTT
D: .
size: .
V: TRBV12-3/TRBV12-4
J: TRBJ2-2

CDR3: CAIRTGNTEAFF
DNA: TGTGCCATCAGGACAGGGAACACTGAAGCTTTCTTT
D: .
size: few
V: TRBV10-3
J: TRBJ1-1

CDR3: CASSLGTGPQPQHF
DNA: TGTGCCAGCAGTTTAGGTACAGGGCCTCAGCCCCAGCATTTT
D: .
size: many
V: TRBV12-3/TRBV12-4
J: TRBJ1-5

CDR3: CASSLGRSVQFF
DNA: TGTGCCAGCAGTTTGGGTCGGTCAGTTCAGTTCTTC
D: .
size: .
V: TRBV28
J: TRBJ2-1

CDR3: CASSVSGQASSGTTIYF
DNA: TGCGCCAGCAGCGTATCCGGGCAGGCAAGCTCTGGAACCACCATATATTTT
D: .
size: .
V: TRBV4-3
J: TRBJ1-3

CDR3: CASSIGTPSYEQYF
DNA: TGCGCCAGCAGCATCGGGACCCCGTCCTACGAGCAGTACTTC
D: .
size: many
V: TRBV4-3
J: TRBJ2-7

CDR3: CASSIPGQGEDTQYF
DNA: TGTGCCAGCAGCATACCGGGACAGGGTGAAGATACGCAGTATTTT
D: TRBD1
size: few
V: TRBV9
J: TRBJ2-3

CDR3: CASSSDQGQTQYF
DNA: TGTGCCAGCAGCTCTGACCAGGGTCAGACCCAGTACTTC
D: .
size: .
V: TRBV9
J: TRBJ2-5

CDR3: CASSPFDSVVNEKLFF
DNA: TGTGCCAGCAGCCCGTTCGACAGTGTGGTTAATGAAAAACTGTTTTTT
D: .
size: few
V: TRBV5-6
J: TRBJ1-4

CDR3: CANGSEERQTDTQYF
DNA: TGTGCCAACGGAAGTGAAGAACGACAGACAGATACGCAGTATTTT
D: .
size: .
V: TRBV6-5
J: TRBJ2-3

CDR3: CASSREAALGNEKLFF
DNA: TGTGCCAGCAGCCGGGAAGCGGCTCTTGGTAATGAAAAACTGTTTTTT
D: .
size: few
V: TRBV2
J: TRBJ1-4

CDR3: CASSPLGGAGIEAFF
DNA: TGCGCCAGCAGCCCCCTGGGGGGGGCCGGCATTGAAGCTTTCTTT
D: .
size: .
V: TRBV5-1
J: TRBJ1-1

CDR3: CASSSRGSGSYNEQFF
DNA: TGTGCCAGCAGCTCCCGTGGGAGCGGGTCCTACAATGAGCAGTTCTTC
D: .
size: .
V: TRBV11-1
J: TRBJ2-1

CDR3: CASSGTDLRGNQPQHF
DNA: TGTGCCAGCAGCGGGACCGATCTACGAGGCAATCAGCCCCAGCATTTT
D: .
size: .
V: TRBV5-5
J: TRBJ1-5

CDR3: CASSVQTANYGYTF
DNA: TGTGCCAGCAGCGTACAGACAGCTAACTATGGCTACACCTTC
D: .
size: .
V: TRBV7-2
J: TRBJ1-2

CDR3: CAISEPGQGANTEAFF
DNA: TGTGCCATCAGTGAACCCGGGCAGGGAGCCAACACTGAAGCTTTCTTT
D: .
size: .
V: TRBV10-3
J: TRBJ1-1

CDR3: CASSHGQPNEKLFF
DNA: TGTGCCAGCAGCCATGGGCAGCCTAATGAAAAACTGTTTTTT
D: .
size: .
V: TRBV3-1
J: TRBJ1-4

CDR3: CSARGGQLSYEQYF
DNA: TGCAGTGCTCGGGGGGGACAGCTCTCCTACGAGCAGTACTTC
D: .
size: .
V: TRBV20-1
J: TRBJ2-7

CDR3: CASGLGTGGILAEAFF
DNA: TGTGCCAGCGGGTTAGGGACAGGGGGGATTTTGGCTGAAGCTTTCTTT
D: TRBD1
size: .
V: TRBV14
J: TRBJ1-1

CDR3: CASSLIGSAPGYEQYF
DNA: TGTGCCAGCAGCTTAATTGGGTCGGCACCCGGCTACGAGCAGTACTTC
D: .
size: .
V: TRBV7-3
J: TRBJ2-7

CDR3: CASSSQDKPSEAFF
DNA: TGTGCCAGCAGTTCCCAAGACAAGCCTAGTGAAGCTTTCTTT
D: .
size: .
V: TRBV6-5
J: TRBJ1-1

CDR3: CASSTDSPTGNTIYF
DNA: TGTGCCAGCAGCACGGACAGCCCGACTGGAAACACCATATATTTT
D: .
size: .
V: TRBV12-3/TRBV12-4
J: TRBJ1-3

CDR3: CASSLLEGTDTQYF
DNA: TGTGCCAGCAGTTTGTTGGAGGGCACAGATACGCAGTATTTT
D: .
size: few
V: TRBV27
J: TRBJ2-3

CDR3: CSATDTSGAYTDTQYF
DNA: TGCAGTGCTACAGATACTAGCGGGGCCTACACAGATACGCAGTATTTT
D: TRBD2
size: .
V: TRBV20-1
J: TRBJ2-3

CDR3: CSATDRDDYYGYTF
DNA: TGCAGTGCCACGGACAGGGACGATTACTATGGCTACACCTTC
D: TRBD1
size: .
V: TRBV20-1
J: TRBJ1-2

CDR3: CASSLRVSRETQYF
DNA: TGCGCCAGCAGCCTCAGGGTATCCAGGGAGACCCAGTACTTC
D: .
size: .
V: TRBV5-1
J: TRBJ2-5

CDR3: CASSQGTGPQYEQYF
DNA: TGCGCCAGCAGCCAAGGAACGGGACCTCAATACGAGCAGTACTTC
D: .
size: .
V: TRBV4-3
J: TRBJ2-7

CDR3: CASGTGLNTNNSPLHF
DNA: TGTGCCAGCGGTACGGGACTGAACACAAATAATTCACCCCTCCACTTT
D: .
size: .
V: TRBV6-2/TRBV6-3
J: TRBJ1-6

CDR3: CASSIGQTTGELFF
DNA: TGTGCCAGTAGTATTGGACAGACCACCGGGGAGCTGTTTTTT
D: .
size: .
V: TRBV19
J: TRBJ2-2

CDR3: CASKPTGSAGNTIYF
DNA: TGTGCCAGCAAACCTACAGGGTCGGCTGGAAACACCATATATTTT
D: .
size: .
V: TRBV28
J: TRBJ1-3

CDR3: CAIRADSGDQPQHF
DNA: TGTGCCATCAGGGCGGACAGCGGTGATCAGCCCCAGCATTTT
D: .
size: .
V: TRBV10-3
J: TRBJ1-5

CDR3: CASSPWRGLYGYTF
DNA: TGTGCCAGCAGCCCCTGGCGGGGCCTCTATGGCTACACCTTC
D: .
size: .
V: TRBV12-3/TRBV12-4
J: TRBJ1-2